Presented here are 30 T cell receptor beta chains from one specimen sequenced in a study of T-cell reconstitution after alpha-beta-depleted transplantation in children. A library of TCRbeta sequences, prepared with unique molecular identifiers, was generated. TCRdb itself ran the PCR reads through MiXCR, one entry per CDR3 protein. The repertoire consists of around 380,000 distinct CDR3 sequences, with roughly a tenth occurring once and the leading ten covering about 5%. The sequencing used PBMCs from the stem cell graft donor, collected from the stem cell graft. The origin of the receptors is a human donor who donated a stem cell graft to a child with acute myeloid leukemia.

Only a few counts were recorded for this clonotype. The CDR3 here is CASSSGQWKTQYF. The CDR3 DNA reads TGTGCCAGCAGCTCGGGACAGTGGAAGACCCAGTACTTC. The chain has TRBV7-9 and TRBJ2-5, with TRBD1 matching 7 bases. Germline-derived CDR1 and CDR2 are SEHNR and FQNEAQ (reference sequence). V trimming: 4 bases; J trimming: 6 bases; junction bases outside the gene matches: 5. This CDR3 comprises 13 residues.

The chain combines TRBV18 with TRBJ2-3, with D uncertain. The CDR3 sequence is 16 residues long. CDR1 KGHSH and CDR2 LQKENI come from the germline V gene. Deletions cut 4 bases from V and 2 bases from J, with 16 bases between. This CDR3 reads CASSQSLPSFTDTQYF. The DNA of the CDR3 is TGTGCCAGCTCACAGTCACTACCGTCCTTCACAGATACGCAGTATTTT.

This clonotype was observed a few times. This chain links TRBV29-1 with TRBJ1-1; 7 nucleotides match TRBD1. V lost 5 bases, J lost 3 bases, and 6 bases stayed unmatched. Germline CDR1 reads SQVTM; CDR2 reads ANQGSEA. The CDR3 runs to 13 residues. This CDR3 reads CSVLQGLDTEAFF. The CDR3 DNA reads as TGCAGCGTTCTACAGGGGTTGGACACTGAAGCTTTCTTT.

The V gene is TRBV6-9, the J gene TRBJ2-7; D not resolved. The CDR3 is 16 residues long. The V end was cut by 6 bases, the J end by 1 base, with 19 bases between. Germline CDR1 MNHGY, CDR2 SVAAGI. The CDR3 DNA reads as TGTGCCAGCAGCACCTTCAGGTCCGATTTGTCCTACGAGCAGTACGTC. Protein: CASSTFRSDLSYEQYV.

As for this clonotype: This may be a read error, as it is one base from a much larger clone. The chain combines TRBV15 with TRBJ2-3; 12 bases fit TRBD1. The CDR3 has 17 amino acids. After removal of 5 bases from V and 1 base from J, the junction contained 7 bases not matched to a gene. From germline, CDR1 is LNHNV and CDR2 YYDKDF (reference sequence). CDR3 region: CATSSGTGGAGTDTQYF. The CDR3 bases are TGTGCCACCAGCTCGGGGACAGGGGGCGCGGGCACAGATACGCAGTATTTT.

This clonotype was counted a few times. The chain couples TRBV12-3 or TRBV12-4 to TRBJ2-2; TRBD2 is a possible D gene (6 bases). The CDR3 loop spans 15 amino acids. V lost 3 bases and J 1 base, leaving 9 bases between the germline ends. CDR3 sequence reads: CASSFGGLNTGELFF. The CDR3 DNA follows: TGTGCCAGCAGTTTCGGGGGACTGAACACCGGGGAGCTGTTTTTT.

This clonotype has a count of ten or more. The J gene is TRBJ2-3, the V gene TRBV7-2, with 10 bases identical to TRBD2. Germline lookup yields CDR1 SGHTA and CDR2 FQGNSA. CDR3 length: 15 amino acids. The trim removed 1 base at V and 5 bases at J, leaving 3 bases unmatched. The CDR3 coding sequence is TGTGCCAGCAGCTTAGTCGCTAGCGGGAGAGATACGCAGTATTTT. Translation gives CASSLVASGRDTQYF.

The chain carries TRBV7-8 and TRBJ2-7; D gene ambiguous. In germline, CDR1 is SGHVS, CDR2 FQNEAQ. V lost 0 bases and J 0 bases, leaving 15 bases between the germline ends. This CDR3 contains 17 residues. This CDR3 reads CASSLAVQTPSSYEQYF. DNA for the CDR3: TGTGCCAGCAGCTTAGCGGTGCAAACTCCCAGCTCCTACGAGCAGTACTTC.

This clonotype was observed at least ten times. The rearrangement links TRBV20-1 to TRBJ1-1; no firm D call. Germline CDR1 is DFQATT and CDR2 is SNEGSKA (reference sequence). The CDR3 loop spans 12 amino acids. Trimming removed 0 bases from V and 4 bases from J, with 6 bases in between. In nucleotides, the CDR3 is TGCAGTGCTAGAGATGGCGCCACTGAAGCTTTCTTT. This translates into CSARDGATEAFF.

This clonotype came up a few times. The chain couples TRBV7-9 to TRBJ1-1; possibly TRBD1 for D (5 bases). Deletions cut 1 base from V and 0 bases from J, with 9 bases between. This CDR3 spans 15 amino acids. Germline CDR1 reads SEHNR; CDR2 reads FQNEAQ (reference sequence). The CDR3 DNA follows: TGTGCCAGCAGCTTAGACGTGGGACTGAACACTGAAGCTTTCTTT. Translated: CASSLDVGLNTEAFF.

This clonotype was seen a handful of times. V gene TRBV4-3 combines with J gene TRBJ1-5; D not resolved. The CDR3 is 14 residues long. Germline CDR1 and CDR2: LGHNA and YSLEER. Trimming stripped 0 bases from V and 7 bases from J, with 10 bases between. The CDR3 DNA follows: TGCGCCAGCAGCCAAGATCAATTTGTACAGCCCCAGCATTTT. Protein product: CASSQDQFVQPQHF.

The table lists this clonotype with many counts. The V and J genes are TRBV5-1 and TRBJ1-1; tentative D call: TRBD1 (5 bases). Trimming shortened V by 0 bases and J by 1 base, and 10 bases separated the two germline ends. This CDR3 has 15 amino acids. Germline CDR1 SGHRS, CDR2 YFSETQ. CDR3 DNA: TGCGCCAGCAGCTTGGAAGGGGTCACGAACACTGAAGCTTTCTTT. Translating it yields CASSLEGVTNTEAFF.

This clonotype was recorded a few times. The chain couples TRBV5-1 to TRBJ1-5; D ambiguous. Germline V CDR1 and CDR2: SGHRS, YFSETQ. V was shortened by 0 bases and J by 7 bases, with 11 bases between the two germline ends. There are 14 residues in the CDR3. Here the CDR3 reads CASSLAEGSQPQHF. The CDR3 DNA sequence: TGCGCCAGCAGCTTGGCTGAAGGGTCCCAGCCCCAGCATTTT.

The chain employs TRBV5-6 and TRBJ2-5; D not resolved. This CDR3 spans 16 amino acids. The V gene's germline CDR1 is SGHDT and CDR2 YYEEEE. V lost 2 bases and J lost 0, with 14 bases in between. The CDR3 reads CASSLGRTSYQETQYF. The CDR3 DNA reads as TGTGCCAGCAGCTTAGGCCGCACATCGTACCAAGAGACCCAGTACTTC.

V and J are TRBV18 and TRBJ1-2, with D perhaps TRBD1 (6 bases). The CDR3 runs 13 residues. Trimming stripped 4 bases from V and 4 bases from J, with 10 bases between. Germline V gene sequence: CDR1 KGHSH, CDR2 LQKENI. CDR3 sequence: CASSQHRVYGYTF. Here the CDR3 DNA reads TGTGCCAGCTCACAGCACAGGGTCTATGGCTACACCTTC.

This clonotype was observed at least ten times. The CDR3 sequence is CASSLSGGGADTQYF. The CDR3 DNA follows: TGCGCCAGCAGCTTGTCGGGGGGAGGGGCAGATACGCAGTATTTT. J is TRBJ2-3 and V is TRBV5-1; 7 bases fit TRBD2. Germline assignment: CDR1 SGHRS and CDR2 YFSETQ. V lost 1 base and J lost 4; bases outside the gene matches: 6. The CDR3 totals 15 residues. Together with reference TRBV5-1 and TRBJ2-3, the CDR3 gives the full variable domain: KAGVTQTPRYLIKTRGQQVTLSCSPISGHRSVSWYQQTPGQGLQFLFEYFSETQRNKGNFPGRFSGRQFSNSRSEMNVSTLELGDSALYLCASSLSGGGADTQYFGPGTRLTVL.

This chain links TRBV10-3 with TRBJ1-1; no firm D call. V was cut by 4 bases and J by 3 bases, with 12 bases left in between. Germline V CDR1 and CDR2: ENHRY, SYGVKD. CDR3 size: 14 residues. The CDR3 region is CAISAGAEDTEAFF. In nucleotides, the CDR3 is TGTGCCATCAGTGCCGGTGCCGAGGACACTGAAGCTTTCTTT.

The CDR3 nucleotides read TGTGCCAGCAGTTACGATTACAGGGGGCGCAAAACTGAAGCTTTCTTT. Its translation: CASSYDYRGRKTEAFF. The V call is TRBV6-5, the J call TRBJ1-1; TRBD1 matches at 9 bases. With V trimmed by 2 bases and J by 5 bases, 9 bases remained unmatched. Germline values: CDR1 MNHEY, CDR2 SVGAGI. This CDR3 comprises 16 residues.

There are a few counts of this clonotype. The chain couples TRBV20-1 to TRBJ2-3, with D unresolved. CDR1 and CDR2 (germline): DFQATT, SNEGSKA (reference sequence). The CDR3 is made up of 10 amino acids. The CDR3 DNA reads TGCCCTCCGGCCCATGATACGCAGTATTTT. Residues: CPPAHDTQYF.

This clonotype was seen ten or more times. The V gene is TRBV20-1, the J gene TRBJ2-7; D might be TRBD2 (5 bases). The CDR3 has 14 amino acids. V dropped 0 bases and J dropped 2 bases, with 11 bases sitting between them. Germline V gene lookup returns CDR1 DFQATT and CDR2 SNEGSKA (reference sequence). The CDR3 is CSARDYGVPYEQYF. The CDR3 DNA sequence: TGCAGTGCTAGAGATTACGGGGTACCCTACGAGCAGTACTTC.

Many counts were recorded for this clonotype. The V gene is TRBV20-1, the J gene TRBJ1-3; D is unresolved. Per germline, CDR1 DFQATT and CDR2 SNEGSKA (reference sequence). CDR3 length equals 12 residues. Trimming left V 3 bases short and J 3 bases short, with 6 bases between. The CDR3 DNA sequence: TGCAGTGCTAGGCCGGATGGAAACACCATATATTTT. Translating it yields CSARPDGNTIYF.

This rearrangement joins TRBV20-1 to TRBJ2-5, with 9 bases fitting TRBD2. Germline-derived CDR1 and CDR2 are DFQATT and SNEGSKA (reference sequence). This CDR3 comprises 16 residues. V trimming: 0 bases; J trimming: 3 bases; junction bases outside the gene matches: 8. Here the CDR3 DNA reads TGCAGTGCTAGAGAGGGGCGGGGGGGCTTTAAAGAGACCCAGTACTTC. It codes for CSAREGRGGFKETQYF.

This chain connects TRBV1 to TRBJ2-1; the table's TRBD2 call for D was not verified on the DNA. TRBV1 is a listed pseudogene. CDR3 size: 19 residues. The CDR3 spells CTSSHPSDGTSAGWNEQFF. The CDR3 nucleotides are TGCACCAGCAGCCATCCCAGCGACGGGACTAGCGCCGGGTGGAATGAGCAGTTCTTC.

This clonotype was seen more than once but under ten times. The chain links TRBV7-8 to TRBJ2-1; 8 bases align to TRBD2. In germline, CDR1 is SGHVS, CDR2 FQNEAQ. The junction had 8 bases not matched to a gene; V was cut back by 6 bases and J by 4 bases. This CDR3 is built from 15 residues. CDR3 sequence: CASRPLAGPYNEQFF. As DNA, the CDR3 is TGTGCCAGCAGACCGCTAGCGGGTCCTTACAATGAGCAGTTCTTC. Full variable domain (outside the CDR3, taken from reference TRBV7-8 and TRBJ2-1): GAGVSQSPRYKVAKRGQDVALRCDPISGHVSLFWYQQALGQGPEFLTYFQNEAQLDKSGLPSDRFFAERPEGSVSTLKIQRTQQEDSAVYLCASRPLAGPYNEQFFGPGTRLTVL.

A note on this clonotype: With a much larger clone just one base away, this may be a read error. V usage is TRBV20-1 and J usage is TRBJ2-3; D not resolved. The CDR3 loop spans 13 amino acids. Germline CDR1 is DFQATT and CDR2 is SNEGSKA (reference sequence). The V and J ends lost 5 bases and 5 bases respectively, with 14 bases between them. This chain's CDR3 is CSAPPSGLDTQYF. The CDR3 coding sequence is TGCAGTGCTCCCCCGAGTGGATTAGATACGCAGTATTTT.

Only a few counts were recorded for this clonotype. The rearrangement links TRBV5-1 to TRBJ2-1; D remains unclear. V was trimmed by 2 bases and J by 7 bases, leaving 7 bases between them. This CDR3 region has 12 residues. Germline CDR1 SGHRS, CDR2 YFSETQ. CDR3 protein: CASSFSQNEQFF. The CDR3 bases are TGCGCCAGCAGCTTTTCCCAAAATGAGCAGTTCTTC.

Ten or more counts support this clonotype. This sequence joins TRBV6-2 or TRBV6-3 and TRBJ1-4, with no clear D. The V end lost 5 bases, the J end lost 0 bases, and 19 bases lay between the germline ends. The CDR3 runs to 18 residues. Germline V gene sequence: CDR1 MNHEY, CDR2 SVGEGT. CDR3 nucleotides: TGTGCCAGCAGTCCGTTGGGGTCGGAGACTGCAACTAATGAAAAACTGTTTTTT. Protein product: CASSPLGSETATNEKLFF.

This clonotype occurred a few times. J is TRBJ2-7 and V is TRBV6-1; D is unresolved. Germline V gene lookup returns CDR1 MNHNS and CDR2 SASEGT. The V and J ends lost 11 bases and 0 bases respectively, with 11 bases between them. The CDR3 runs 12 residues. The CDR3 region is CAGNWSSYEQYV. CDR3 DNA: TGTGCCGGAAATTGGTCCTCCTACGAGCAGTACGTC.

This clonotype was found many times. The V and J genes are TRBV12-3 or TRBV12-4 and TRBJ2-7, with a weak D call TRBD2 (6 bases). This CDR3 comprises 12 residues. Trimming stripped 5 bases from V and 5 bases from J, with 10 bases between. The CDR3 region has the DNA TGTGCCAGCAGTGGGACTCTACACGAGCAGTACTTC. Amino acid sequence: CASSGTLHEQYF.

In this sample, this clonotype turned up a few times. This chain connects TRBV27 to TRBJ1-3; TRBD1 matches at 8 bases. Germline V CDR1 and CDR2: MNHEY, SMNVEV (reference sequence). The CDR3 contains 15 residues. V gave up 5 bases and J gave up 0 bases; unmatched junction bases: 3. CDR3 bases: TGTGCCAGCAGTCCGGGACAGGCCTCTGGAAACACCATATATTTT. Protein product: CASSPGQASGNTIYF.